Sequencing of this T cell receptor beta chain was carried out in a study of CD8+ T cells in alopecia areata. Study-level results: Scalp clonality and expanded CD8+ clones among the top 100 were significantly decreased by tofacitinib.

Per germline, CDR1 SGHRS and CDR2 YFSETQ. The J segment lost 2 bases and the V segment lost 4 bases, leaving 8 bases of the junction unmatched. The CDR3 runs to 16 residues. Extracted RNA was reverse transcribed, and the resulting cDNA served as sequencing template. Clones were sequenced by immunoSEQ multiplex PCR, and TCRdb holds only the in-frame ones, with some missing. The sample contains 80,000 to 95,000 clones, around 47% of which appear only once. Points on this clone: Its antigen is still unknown.

Described treatment: oral pan-JAK inhibitor, 5-10 mg twice daily. Peripheral blood, together with lesional scalp punch biopsies, was collected from alopecia areata patients. The sequenced sample was CD8+ T cells sorted from blood, obtained at week 24, from a patient treated with tofacitinib. The chain carries TRBV5-1 and TRBJ2-3; the match to TRBD2 covers 9 bases. This sequence was found in a human donor with alopecia areata. The CDR3 loop reads CASSPRLADLTDTQYF. In nucleotides, the CDR3 is TGCGCCAGCAGCCCTCGACTAGCGGACCTCACAGATACGCAGTATTTT.